The rows below give T cell receptor beta chains drawn from one sample of a study of blood T cell repertoires in COVID-19. Data came from immunoSEQ multiplex PCR; TCRdb stores just in-frame clones and leaves some out. The sample lists 200,000 to 300,000 clones, around 87% seen once, with 7.2% in the top ten. Source material: peripheral blood. The receptors were sampled from a man aged 60-69 years who had recovered from COVID-19. Each CDR3 is given with its conserved first and last residue. Each record gives: clone size, V gene, J gene, CDR3 protein. Clone size is not always given. Where it is, it says once, few, many or a class for expanded clones.

clone_size: -; v_call: TRBV5-1; j_call: TRBJ2-3; cdr3_aa: CASSAGWSTDTQYF
clone_size: few; v_call: TRBV20-1; j_call: TRBJ2-1; cdr3_aa: CSARFGNEQFF
clone_size: -; v_call: TRBV3-1/TRBV3-2; j_call: TRBJ1-6; cdr3_aa: CASSQGGHSPLHF
clone_size: -; v_call: TRBV12-5; j_call: TRBJ2-1; cdr3_aa: CASGLVTGGYNEQFF
clone_size: -; v_call: TRBV24-1; j_call: TRBJ2-5; cdr3_aa: CATSVGGGTQETQYF
clone_size: few; v_call: TRBV5-5; j_call: TRBJ1-5; cdr3_aa: CASSFGSAGGLQPQHF
clone_size: few; v_call: TRBV5-1; j_call: TRBJ1-1; cdr3_aa: CASSSQGLNTEAFF
clone_size: -; v_call: TRBV18; j_call: TRBJ2-3; cdr3_aa: CASSPSLTDTQYF
clone_size: once; v_call: TRBV29-1; j_call: TRBJ2-1; cdr3_aa: CSVEVTGTGGVEQFF
clone_size: -; v_call: TRBV6-5; j_call: TRBJ1-2; cdr3_aa: CASSWVPGQGYGYTF
clone_size: -; v_call: TRBV7-9; j_call: TRBJ2-1; cdr3_aa: CASSSKFIAGGLNEQFF